This T cell receptor (beta chain) was recovered during a study of blood T cell repertoires in COVID-19 (dated by TCRdb to the early 2020s). As for the study more broadly: The collaborator samples originated in the United States, Italy and Spain and spanned the acute and convalescent phases of COVID-19. The material from the prospective study consisted of cDNA or gDNA derived from T cells, B-cell-depleted T cells, or PBMCs. Subjects who had been exposed to COVID-19, were actively infected with it, or had recovered from it provided the deeply sampled blood TCRbeta repertoires that made up the dataset. A freely available public database, intended as a resource for researchers studying the immune response to SARS-CoV-2, is where the repertoires were released. Samples came from the ongoing ImmuneRACE study (first 160 participants) plus 1,254 subjects from 6 global collaborators. The sample metadata nearly always contained a de-identified subject ID, COVID-19 status, age in years and sex. HLA class I and class II types, where available, came from metadata supplied by the sample provider rather than from assay-based typing.

Each collaborating institution followed its own protocols to collect whole blood in K2EDTA tubes. Collaborator samples were shipped for TCRbeta analysis as frozen whole blood, isolated PBMCs, or DNA extracted from either sample type. For this clone: This clone's antigen is unknown. Base quality data are lacking; no much larger clone is found one base away.

Counted from cysteine to phenylalanine, this CDR3 has 13 amino acids. Only the CDR3 region is kept as DNA, spanning 39 bases read in frame from base 1. From a lookup of the germline V gene, CDR1 and CDR2 are SGDLS and YYNGEE. Between the V and J ends, shortened by 4 bases and 1 base respectively, the junction contains 6 bases. The immunoSEQ Assay, a bias-controlled multiplex PCR, was used to amplify TCRbeta CDR3 regions from genomic DNA. In the paper's pipeline: Nucleated cell counts per sample were estimated from amplification of reference gene primers within the assay. To quantify the absolute abundance of each unique TCRbeta CDR3 rearrangement, sequence reads were collapsed and filtered. For each sample, productive Simpson clonality was calculated as the square root of Simpson's diversity index across productive rearrangements. TCRdb re-hosts the immuneACCESS table, in-frame sequences only. Its copies lack some clones; in the studies checked, an unresolved V gene accounts for under half of them, and the cause for the rest is not known. V and J calls and clone size are copied from that table; D and trimming were computed from the DNA. This sample lists some 97,000 clones; around 85% were detected once. The ten biggest clones cover over 10% of the sample.

Paper-wide results and their limitations: Clinical and demographic metadata were provided uncurated, with the amount varying by source and participant.

This receptor was taken from a man aged 45-65 years with active or convalescent COVID-19. In this chain, TRBV9 is recombined with TRBJ1-3, with no reliable assignment of the D segment. The sequencing sample was made of peripheral blood. The CDR3 here reads CASSPQSGNTIYF. Here is the DNA: TGTGCCAGCAGCCCACAATCTGGAAACACCATATATTTT.